This TCR beta chain was identified in a study of early T cells in non-severe SARS-CoV-2 infection. This clonotype came up many times. A read error may produce the germline difference seen at one junction end. In germline, CDR1 is LGHNA, CDR2 YSLEER. The CDR3 is made up of 17 amino acids. Each CDR3 protein is one row after TCRdb ran MiXCR on the 5' RACE reads. Of about 110,000 distinct CDR3 sequences listed, roughly 11% are singletons. Sequencing input: whole blood. The chain combines TRBV4-3 with TRBJ1-6; no reliable D call. The source of this sequence is an adult who was a healthcare worker with PCR-confirmed SARS-CoV-2 infection or an uninfected control (not recorded which). In DNA, the CDR3 is TGCGCCAGCAGCCCTCGATTCATCGGGCCCGACTTAAATCCCCTCCATTTT. It specifies CASSPRFIGPDLNPLHF.